The 14 T cell receptor beta chains below were found in one sample sequenced in a study of OX40 agonist ivuxolimab in advanced cancers. Assay: immunoSEQ multiplex PCR; the TCRdb copy retains only in-frame clones and omits some. The sample lists fewer than 95,000 clones, approximately 84% seen once, with 0.4% to 0.55% in the top ten. Here the sequenced sample was CD4+ or CD8+ T cells sorted from blood, taken in a trial of the OX40 agonist ivuxolimab. All receptors come from an adult with an advanced solid tumor such as melanoma, head and neck, liver or kidney cancer.

The rearrangement links TRBV28 to TRBJ2-7; 7 bases are a match to TRBD2. J lost 6 bases, V lost 6 bases, and 14 bases had no gene match. The CDR3 has 15 residues. CDR1 MDHEN and CDR2 SYDVKM come from the germline V gene. The CDR3 loop reads CASRGSGGSGGEQYF. The CDR3 DNA follows: TGTGCCAGCAGGGGCAGTGGCGGGAGCGGTGGCGAGCAGTACTTC. The full variable domain, with the rest looked up from reference TRBV28 and TRBJ2-7, is DVKVTQSSRYLVKRTGEKVFLECVQDMDHENMFWYRQDPGLGLRLIYFSYDVKMKEKGDIPEGYSVSREKKERFSLILESASTNQTSMYLCASRGSGGSGGEQYFGPGTRLTVT.

This chain connects TRBV6-1 to TRBJ1-5; D is uncertain. Trimming pared 5 bases from V and 3 bases from J, leaving 11 bases between. CDR1 and CDR2 (germline): MNHNS, SASEGT. There are 14 residues in the CDR3. The DNA for the CDR3 is TGTGCCAGCAGTTTAGTACAGATCAATCAGCCCCAGCATTTT. Translated, it gives CASSLVQINQPQHF.

The chain links TRBV5-1 to TRBJ2-7; 9 nucleotides line up with TRBD1. Per germline, CDR1 SGHRS and CDR2 YFSETQ. This CDR3 has 15 amino acids. The trim removed 3 bases at V and 3 bases at J, leaving 7 bases unmatched. CDR3 loop: CASSSTGTGYYEQYF. The CDR3 DNA is TGCGCCAGCAGCTCCACCGGGACAGGGTACTACGAGCAGTACTTC. Full variable domain (outside the CDR3, taken from reference TRBV5-1 and TRBJ2-7): KAGVTQTPRYLIKTRGQQVTLSCSPISGHRSVSWYQQTPGQGLQFLFEYFSETQRNKGNFPGRFSGRQFSNSRSEMNVSTLELGDSALYLCASSSTGTGYYEQYFGPGTRLTVT.

The chain combines TRBV29-1 with TRBJ2-3; D is unclear. Trimming cost V 7 bases and J 3 bases, with 11 bases left between them. This CDR3 is built from 12 residues. CDR1 SQVTM and CDR2 ANQGSEA come from the germline V gene. The CDR3 reads CSARLGTDTQYF. The CDR3 bases are TGCAGCGCCCGCCTAGGGACAGATACGCAGTATTTT.

V and J are TRBV7-8 and TRBJ2-7, with TRBD2 identical over 11 bases. CDR1 is SGHVS and CDR2 is FQNEAQ in the germline V gene. The CDR3 is 15 residues long. J lost 2 bases, V lost 5 bases, and 5 bases had no gene match. The CDR3 region is CASSRISGGAYEQYF. The CDR3 DNA reads TGTGCCAGCAGCCGAATTAGCGGGGGGGCCTACGAGCAGTACTTC. Variable domain in full (rest from reference TRBV7-8 and TRBJ2-7): GAGVSQSPRYKVAKRGQDVALRCDPISGHVSLFWYQQALGQGPEFLTYFQNEAQLDKSGLPSDRFFAERPEGSVSTLKIQRTQQEDSAVYLCASSRISGGAYEQYFGPGTRLTVT.

This clone was detected once. The chain carries TRBV2 and TRBJ1-2, with D possibly TRBD1 on 5 matching bases. This CDR3 contains 14 residues. Germline lookup yields CDR1 SNHLY and CDR2 FYNNEI. V lost 7 bases and J 4 bases, leaving 16 bases between the germline ends. The CDR3 DNA follows: TGTGCCAGCACCAGAAGTGGAGGGGCCTATGGCTACACCTTC. Amino acids: CASTRSGGAYGYTF.

This chain uses TRBV5-1 with TRBJ2-7; D is possibly TRBD1 (5 bases). Per the germline V gene, CDR1 is SGHRS and CDR2 is YFSETQ. V lost 5 bases and J 2 bases, leaving 17 bases between the germline ends. The CDR3 runs to 15 residues. In nucleotides, the CDR3 is TGCGCCAGCAGACTGGGGCACCTCGAAACCTACGAGCAGTACTTC. Its translation: CASRLGHLETYEQYF.

The J gene is TRBJ1-2, the V gene TRBV7-8; possible D gene TRBD1, 5 bases. The length of the CDR3 is 16 residues. Trimming left V 5 bases short and J 4 bases short, with 20 bases between. CDR1 is SGHVS and CDR2 is FQNEAQ in the germline V gene. The CDR3 reads CASSPRIGGKAYGYTF. In nucleotides, the CDR3 is TGTGCCAGCAGCCCCCGCATCGGGGGTAAGGCCTATGGCTACACCTTC.

This rearrangement joins TRBV15 to TRBJ1-2, with D possibly matching TRBD1 (5 bases). The CDR3 spans 15 residues. Deletions cut 0 bases from V and 8 bases from J, with 16 bases between. The germline V gene has CDR1 LNHNV and CDR2 YYDKDF (reference sequence). CDR3 sequence reads: CATSREPGGIGGYTF. The CDR3 DNA is TGTGCCACCAGCAGAGAACCCGGGGGAATTGGCGGCTACACCTTC.

This chain joins TRBV18 and TRBJ2-2; a weak D match, TRBD2 (6 bases). This CDR3 is built from 14 residues. The V end lost 4 bases, the J end lost 3 bases, and 9 bases lay between the germline ends. Germline CDR1 is KGHSH and CDR2 is LQKENI. This CDR3 reads CASSLSSDTGELFF. The CDR3 bases are TGTGCCAGCTCACTGTCTAGCGACACCGGGGAGCTGTTTTTT.

The chain uses TRBV30 and TRBJ1-1, with D possibly being TRBD1 (6 bases). The CDR3 length is 13 residues. With 0 bases removed from V and 6 bases from J, the gap between germline ends came to 11 bases. CDR1 is GTSNPN, CDR2 SVGIG, per germline (reference sequence). CDR3 nucleotide sequence: TGTGCCTGGAGTGTGGCAGGGGTCGCTGAAGCTTTCTTT. Its translation is CAWSVAGVAEAFF. Full variable domain (remainder filled in from reference TRBV30 and TRBJ1-1): SQTIHQWPATLVQPVGSPLSLECTVEGTSNPNLYWYRQAAGRGLQLLFYSVGIGQISSEVPQNLSASRPQDRQFILSSKKLLLSDSGFYLCAWSVAGVAEAFFGQGTRLTVV.

This chain links TRBV7-2 with TRBJ2-5; D may be TRBD2 (7 bases). This CDR3 spans 15 amino acids. V was clipped by 1 base and J by 7 bases, with 16 bases between them. Germline values: CDR1 SGHTA, CDR2 FQGNSA. The CDR3 DNA follows: TGTGCCAGCAGCTTAGAGACGGGGGGCCGGGGGACCCAGTACTTC. As protein: CASSLETGGRGTQYF. Looking up the rest from reference TRBV7-2 and TRBJ2-5 gives the full variable domain: GAGVSQSPSNKVTEKGKDVELRCDPISGHTALYWYRQSLGQGLEFLIYFQGNSAPDKSGLPSDRFSAERTGGSVSTLTIQRTQQEDSAVYLCASSLETGGRGTQYFGPGTRLLVL.

The chain uses TRBV7-8 and TRBJ2-5; TRBD1 is a possible D gene (5 bases). The CDR3 sequence is 15 residues long. Germline lookup yields CDR1 SGHVS and CDR2 FQNEAQ. Trimming cost V 4 bases and J 2 bases, with 14 bases left between them. The CDR3 region is CASSYKGRAQETQYF. DNA for the CDR3: TGTGCCAGCAGCTATAAAGGCAGGGCTCAAGAGACCCAGTACTTC. Full variable domain (remainder filled in from reference TRBV7-8 and TRBJ2-5): GAGVSQSPRYKVAKRGQDVALRCDPISGHVSLFWYQQALGQGPEFLTYFQNEAQLDKSGLPSDRFFAERPEGSVSTLKIQRTQQEDSAVYLCASSYKGRAQETQYFGPGTRLLVL.

The chain employs TRBV5-4 and TRBJ2-2; a possible D gene is TRBD1 (5 bases). The CDR3 has 14 residues. V lost 7 bases and J lost 0, with 10 bases in between. Per the germline V gene, CDR1 is SGHNT and CDR2 is YYREEE (reference sequence). Here the CDR3 DNA reads TGTGCCAGCGCACAGGCCCCGAACACCGGGGAGCTGTTTTTT. This translates into CASAQAPNTGELFF.